This TCR beta chain was found in a study of blood T cell repertoires in COVID-19. Study as a whole: Samples representing acute and convalescent COVID-19 were sourced from the United States, Italy and Spain. T cells, B-cell-depleted T cells, or PBMCs provided the cDNA or gDNA that served as material.

TCRdb's table, derived via immunoSEQ multiplex PCR, lists solely in-frame clones and lacks some. The data contain under 400,000 clones, about 90% of them singletons. The Seattle patients, enrolled during active infection, were followed longitudinally. The CDR3 has 15 amino acids. V lost 4 bases, J lost 2 bases, and 3 bases stayed unmatched. Germline values: CDR1 SGHRS, CDR2 YFSETQ. Sequences were obtained from peripheral blood. The chain is built from TRBV5-1 and TRBJ2-7, with 13 bases fitting TRBD2. This receptor was obtained from a woman aged 30 to 39 with COVID-19, enrolled during active disease. DNA of the CDR3: TGCGCCAGCAGCAAGGGGACTAGCGGGACCTACGAGCAGTACTTC. This sequence encodes CASSKGTSGTYEQYF.